The 30 T cell receptor beta chains given below trace back to one sample, sequenced in a study of CD8 T cells in Susac syndrome. Reverse transcription of about 0.5 to 1 ug RNA was carried out with random hexamers. TCRdb processed the immunoSEQ multiplex PCR reads anew with MiXCR; each CDR3 protein has one entry. The sample yields a few hundred thousand distinct CDR3 sequences, about 95% seen once. Sequencing input: CD4+ T cells from PBMCs. Every receptor here comes from a human donor with multiple sclerosis.

This chain connects TRBV6-8 to TRBJ1-5; weak D call: TRBD1 (5 bases). Germline assignment: CDR1 MNHGY and CDR2 SAAAGT. The CDR3 sequence is 13 residues long. Trimming removed 5 bases from V and 7 bases from J, with 12 bases in between. CDR3 sequence: CASSEAGSQPQHF. In DNA, the CDR3 is TGTGCCAGCAGTGAGGCAGGGAGCCAGCCCCAGCATTTT.

This sequence joins TRBV11-2 and TRBJ1-1, with D possibly matching TRBD1 (5 bases). The CDR3 loop spans 15 amino acids. Per the germline V gene, CDR1 is SGHAT and CDR2 is FQNNGV. The V end lost 0 bases, the J end lost 4 bases, and 12 bases lay between the germline ends. The CDR3 spells CASSLEAGWGTEAFF. CDR3 DNA sequence: TGTGCCAGCAGCTTAGAGGCAGGGTGGGGCACTGAAGCTTTCTTT. The variable domain in full, completed from reference TRBV11-2 and TRBJ1-1, reads EAGVAQSPRYKIIEKRQSVAFWCNPISGHATLYWYQQILGQGPKLLIQFQNNGVVDDSQLPKDRFSAERLKGVDSTLKIQPAKLEDSAVYLCASSLEAGWGTEAFFGQGTRLTVV.

The chain carries TRBV28 and TRBJ1-1; the D is unclear. This CDR3 contains 11 residues. Trimming took 7 bases from V and 8 from J, leaving 11 bases between them. From germline, CDR1 is MDHEN and CDR2 SYDVKM. CDR3 bases: TGTGCCAGCACCGTACTCAGAGAAGCTTTCTTT. Protein sequence: CASTVLREAFF.

This clonotype has only a few counts. The chain links TRBV4-2 to TRBJ2-5; D possibly corresponds to TRBD2 (5 bases). CDR1 is LGHNA, CDR2 YNFKEQ, per germline. V shed 0 bases and J shed 9 bases, with 11 bases lying between them. CDR3 length: 13 amino acids. Here the CDR3 reads CASSQERDSAQYF. Written as DNA, the CDR3 is TGTGCCAGCAGCCAAGAACGGGATTCGGCCCAGTACTTC.

The chain joins TRBV20-1 to TRBJ1-5; D is possibly TRBD1 (5 bases). Germline V lookup: CDR1 DFQATT, CDR2 SNEGSKA (reference sequence). V dropped 2 bases and J dropped 11 bases, with 19 bases sitting between them. CDR3 length: 14 residues. The CDR3 loop is CSARMTAPDRAQHF. CDR3 nucleotide sequence: TGCAGTGCTAGAATGACAGCTCCGGATCGGGCCCAGCATTTT.

The chain is built from TRBV20-1 and TRBJ2-5; 9 bases map to TRBD2. Trimming at V came to 3 bases and at J to 4 bases, leaving 9 bases not matched to a gene. Germline values: CDR1 DFQATT, CDR2 SNEGSKA (reference sequence). The CDR3 covers 15 residues. CDR3 DNA: TGCAGTGCTAGCACGGCGGGGGGGCTTTCAGAGACCCAGTACTTC. Amino acids: CSASTAGGLSETQYF.

The chain employs TRBV27 and TRBJ2-1; 10 bases line up with TRBD1. The V gene end was trimmed by 6 bases and the J gene end by 5 bases; junction bases not matched to a gene: 4. Germline V CDR1 and CDR2: MNHEY, SMNVEV (reference sequence). The CDR3 totals 14 residues. CDR3 sequence (DNA): TGTGCCAGCAGGACAGGGGGCGCAAACAATGAGCAGTTCTTC. Its translation is CASRTGGANNEQFF.

CDR3 nucleotides: TGTGCCAGCAGTGAATATGCAGGAAACTACGAGCAGTACTTC. As protein: CASSEYAGNYEQYF. The chain carries TRBV6-4 and TRBJ2-7, with D unresolved. CDR3 length: 14 residues. Germline assignment: CDR1 MRHNA and CDR2 SNTAGT. V lost 3 bases and J lost 3, with 12 bases in between.

The chain uses TRBV6-6 and TRBJ2-2, with D perhaps given as TRBD1 or TRBD2 (5 bases each). This CDR3 comprises 14 residues. Germline V gene sequence: CDR1 MNHNY, CDR2 SVGAGI (reference sequence). V was cut by 8 bases and J by 4 bases, with 14 bases left in between. This CDR3 reads CASETGTLTGELFF. The CDR3 region has the DNA TGTGCCAGCGAAACCGGGACCCTCACCGGGGAGCTGTTTTTT.

The chain links TRBV4-1 to TRBJ2-1, with TRBD2 matching over 8 bases. V was pared by 10 bases and J by 7 bases, with 18 bases of the junction left unmatched. The CDR3 loop spans 16 amino acids. CDR1 is MGHRA, CDR2 YSYEKL, per germline. DNA of the CDR3: TGCGCCACGGGATATGGGGTGGGACTAGAGTTAAATGAGCAGTTCTTC. This translates into CATGYGVGLELNEQFF.

The chain uses TRBV29-1 and TRBJ1-1, with 7 positions matching TRBD1. V trimming: 3 bases; J trimming: 8 bases; junction bases outside the gene matches: 9. Per germline, CDR1 SQVTM and CDR2 ANQGSEA. The CDR3 totals 13 residues. CDR3 nucleotides: TGCAGCGTTGATAGGGGGCGGAAAATGGAAGCTTTCTTT. Translating it yields CSVDRGRKMEAFF. Drawing the rest from reference TRBV29-1 and TRBJ1-1, the complete variable domain is SAVISQKPSRDICQRGTSLTIQCQVDSQVTMMFWYRQQPGQSLTLIATANQGSEATYESGFVIDKFPISRPNLTFSTLTVSNMSPEDSSIYLCSVDRGRKMEAFFGQGTRLTVV.

The CDR3 reads CSALRLAGGSDTQYF. CDR3 in DNA: TGCAGTGCTCTCCGACTAGCGGGAGGGTCAGATACGCAGTATTTT. The chain recombines TRBV20-1 with TRBJ2-3, with 14 bases aligning to TRBD2. The CDR3 has 15 residues. Germline values: CDR1 DFQATT, CDR2 SNEGSKA (reference sequence). Germline trimming cut 5 bases from V and 4 bases from J; bases unmatched to any gene: 5.

The J gene is TRBJ2-3, the V gene TRBV19; 7 nucleotides align to TRBD2. This CDR3 has 14 residues. Per germline, CDR1 LNHDA and CDR2 SQIVND (reference sequence). V shed 7 bases, J shed 3 bases, and the junction held 7 bases outside the gene matches. The CDR3 bases are TGTGCCAGTAAGGTGGGAGGGACGACAGATACGCAGTATTTT. Encoded protein: CASKVGGTTDTQYF.

This sequence joins TRBV30 and TRBJ1-1; D is possibly TRBD1 (5 bases). Germline V gene sequence: CDR1 GTSNPN, CDR2 SVGIG (reference sequence). V gave up 5 bases and J gave up 0 bases, with 19 bases separating them. There are 16 residues in the CDR3. The CDR3 nucleotides are TGTGCCTGGCTGGCCGAAAACAGGAGAATGAACACTGAAGCTTTCTTT. Its protein is CAWLAENRRMNTEAFF.

The chain joins TRBV15 to TRBJ2-7; 9 nucleotides line up with TRBD1. Germline-derived CDR1 and CDR2 are LNHNV and YYDKDF (reference sequence). The trim removed 3 bases at V and 2 bases at J, leaving 5 bases unmatched. This CDR3 region has 15 residues. CDR3 sequence (DNA): TGTGCCACCAGCAGGGGACAGGGTCCCACCTACGAGCAGTACTTC. Protein product: CATSRGQGPTYEQYF.

The chain links TRBV2 to TRBJ2-5, with D tentatively TRBD1 (6 bases). V lost 6 bases to trimming and J lost 4 bases, with 15 bases between them. The CDR3 sequence is 14 residues long. Germline CDR1 and CDR2: SNHLY and FYNNEI. The CDR3 nucleotides are TGTGCCAGCAGGATACAGGGTGTGGGAGAGACCCAGTACTTC. Its translation: CASRIQGVGETQYF.

V usage is TRBV20-1 and J usage is TRBJ2-2, with 7 bases matching TRBD1. Germline V gene lookup returns CDR1 DFQATT and CDR2 SNEGSKA (reference sequence). This CDR3 is 13 amino acids long. Losses at the gene ends were 6 bases for V and 8 bases for J; bases not matched to a gene: 9. DNA of the CDR3: TGCAGTGCACCGGGACAGTCGGTGGGGGAGCTGTTTTTT. Protein sequence: CSAPGQSVGELFF.

This clonotype is a singleton in its sample. A junction end diverges from the germline sequence, so it may reflect a read error. The chain uses TRBV2 and TRBJ2-7, with 10 bases matching TRBD2. This CDR3 is 15 amino acids long. Germline CDR1 is SNHLY and CDR2 is FYNNEI. The CDR3 is CASGEVAGGVGEQYF. Written as DNA, the CDR3 is TGTGCCAGCGGTGAGGTAGCGGGAGGAGTCGGCGAGCAGTACTTC.

The V and J genes are TRBV5-6 and TRBJ2-2; no firm D call. The V end lost 4 bases, the J end lost 0 bases, and 10 bases lay between the germline ends. The CDR3 extends over 15 amino acids. CDR1 is SGHDT, CDR2 YYEEEE, per germline. The CDR3 protein is CASSPLPANTGELFF. CDR3 nucleotide sequence: TGTGCCAGCAGCCCTCTACCGGCGAACACCGGGGAGCTGTTTTTT.

This sequence joins TRBV29-1 and TRBJ2-7; 7 positions match TRBD2. Germline values: CDR1 SQVTM, CDR2 ANQGSEA. This CDR3 comprises 12 residues. J was trimmed by 3 bases and V by 3 bases; bases with no gene match: 2. The chain's CDR3 is CSVEAGDYEQYF. For the CDR3, the DNA is TGCAGCGTTGAGGCGGGAGACTACGAGCAGTACTTC.

The genes are TRBV9 and TRBJ2-1; the D gene is possibly TRBD2 (5 bases). The germline CDR1 and CDR2 sequences are SGDLS and YYNGEE. Trimming pared 0 bases from V and 8 bases from J, leaving 12 bases between. There are 14 residues in the CDR3. CDR3 protein: CASSVGTSRDEQFF. The CDR3 DNA is TGTGCCAGCAGCGTAGGTACTAGTCGAGATGAGCAGTTCTTC.

This clonotype was recorded only once. This chain uses TRBV27 with TRBJ2-1, with TRBD1 identical over 9 bases. In germline, CDR1 is MNHEY, CDR2 SMNVEV (reference sequence). The CDR3 consists of 16 residues. J was trimmed by 2 bases and V by 7 bases; bases with no gene match: 9. As DNA, the CDR3 is TGTGCCAGCACTCAGACCCGGGACAGGGCCTACAATGAGCAGTTCTTC. Its protein is CASTQTRDRAYNEQFF.

This chain uses TRBV20-1 with TRBJ1-1; unclear D gene. V dropped 3 bases and J dropped 0 bases, with 11 bases sitting between them. The germline V gene has CDR1 DFQATT and CDR2 SNEGSKA (reference sequence). This CDR3 is built from 14 residues. The CDR3 sequence is CSARGNSMNTEAFF. In DNA form, the CDR3 reads TGCAGTGCTAGGGGCAACTCGATGAACACTGAAGCTTTCTTT.

The chain recombines TRBV9 with TRBJ1-6; D unresolved. The CDR3 covers 15 residues. The V and J ends lost 1 base and 4 bases respectively, with 9 bases between them. The V gene's germline CDR1 is SGDLS and CDR2 YYNGEE. The CDR3 sequence: CASSVSRGYNSPLHF. In DNA form, the CDR3 reads TGTGCCAGCAGCGTATCTAGAGGGTATAATTCACCCCTCCACTTT.

The chain joins TRBV3-1 to TRBJ1-4; maybe TRBD1 (5 bases). Germline V CDR1 and CDR2: LGHDT, YNNKEL (reference sequence). The V end was cut by 4 bases, the J end by 8 bases, with 20 bases between. The CDR3 consists of 16 residues. The CDR3 is CASSPPGLRRTEKLFF. In DNA form, the CDR3 reads TGTGCCAGCAGCCCCCCGGGACTCCGGCGTACCGAAAAACTGTTTTTT.

The rearrangement links TRBV7-9 to TRBJ1-1; 8 positions agree with TRBD1. In germline, CDR1 is SEHNR, CDR2 FQNEAQ (reference sequence). The CDR3 covers 15 residues. J gave up 10 bases and V 3 bases, and 13 bases lay outside the gene matches. CDR3: CASSFSGQGGLGAFF. DNA for the CDR3: TGTGCCAGCAGCTTCTCCGGACAGGGCGGCCTCGGAGCTTTCTTT.

This chain connects TRBV3-1 to TRBJ2-6; the D is unclear. The V gene's germline CDR1 is LGHDT and CDR2 YNNKEL (reference sequence). The CDR3 runs to 18 residues. Trimming cost V 0 bases and J 0 bases, with 12 bases left between them. CDR3 amino acids: CASSQDHPATSGANVLTF. The CDR3 nucleotides are TGTGCCAGCAGCCAAGATCACCCGGCGACCTCTGGGGCCAACGTCCTGACTTTC.

This clonotype has only one observation. The chain links TRBV28 to TRBJ2-7; the D call may be TRBD1 or TRBD2 (5 bases each). V lost 5 bases to trimming and J lost 3 bases, with 17 bases between them. Germline values: CDR1 MDHEN, CDR2 SYDVKM. The length of the CDR3 is 15 residues. In DNA, the CDR3 is TGTGCCAGCAGTCCCATCGGGGCGTTTTTCTACGAGCAGTACTTC. Residues: CASSPIGAFFYEQYF.

The chain uses TRBV6-5 and TRBJ1-2, with D maybe TRBD1 (6 bases). The CDR3 is made up of 15 amino acids. Trimming took off 0 bases at V and 7 bases at J, with 15 bases between the two ends. The germline V gene encodes CDR1 MNHEY and CDR2 SVGAGI. The CDR3 DNA follows: TGTGCCAGCAGTTACTCGGGGGGGCGCAGAGGTGGCTACACCTTC. Translating it yields CASSYSGGRRGGYTF.

The gene calls are TRBV20-1 and TRBJ2-5; possible D gene TRBD2, 6 bases. The CDR3 length is 13 residues. Germline CDR1 reads DFQATT; CDR2 reads SNEGSKA (reference sequence). Trimming pared 7 bases from V and 2 bases from J, leaving 14 bases between. CDR3 sequence (DNA): TGCAGTGTTGTCGGGACTCCTCAAGAGACCCAGTACTTC. This sequence encodes CSVVGTPQETQYF.